Following are 32 T cell receptor beta chains from one sample sequenced in a study of Graves' ophthalmopathy and Graves' hyperthyroidism. TCR beta CDR3 amplification used RNA transcripts. HTBI primers were used in a first-round RT-PCR, which preceded a second-round multiplex PCR. TCRdb ran MiXCR on the multiplex PCR reads and lists one entry per CDR3 protein. Of about 210,000 distinct CDR3 sequences listed, roughly 27% are singletons. The sequenced sample consisted of peripheral blood. The origin of the receptors is a man in his fifties or sixties with Graves' ophthalmopathy.

This clonotype has a count of ten or more. The genes are TRBV11-1 and TRBJ2-7, with 11 nucleotides matching TRBD1. Germline V gene lookup returns CDR1 SGHAT and CDR2 FQDESV (reference sequence). This CDR3 has 16 residues. V lost 4 bases, J lost 4 bases, and 9 bases stayed unmatched. DNA of the CDR3: TGTGCCAGCAGCTGGGGTTGGACAGGGGGCGCGTACGAGCAGTACTTC. Amino acid sequence: CASSWGWTGGAYEQYF.

The chain employs TRBV6-5 and TRBJ2-5; the D is unclear. The CDR3 is 12 residues long. Trimming took 2 bases from V and 5 from J, leaving 6 bases between them. The germline V gene encodes CDR1 MNHEY and CDR2 SVGAGI. The CDR3 loop is CASSYRTETQYF. The CDR3 DNA reads TGTGCCAGCAGTTACCGGACCGAGACCCAGTACTTC.

In this sample, this clonotype turned up many times. This chain connects TRBV20-1 to TRBJ2-7; no reliable D call. The CDR3 has 11 residues. From germline, CDR1 is DFQATT and CDR2 SNEGSKA (reference sequence). V was pared by 4 bases and J by 5 bases, with 9 bases between. In DNA form, the CDR3 reads TGCAGTGCTACCCCCCTAGACGAGCAGTACTTC. It yields the protein CSATPLDEQYF.

V gene TRBV4-2 combines with J gene TRBJ2-7; TRBD1 or TRBD2 may be the D gene (5 bases each). Trimming took 0 bases from V and 3 from J, leaving 15 bases between them. Germline CDR1 is LGHNA and CDR2 is YNFKEQ. The CDR3 loop spans 16 amino acids. CDR3 coding DNA: TGTGCCAGCAGCCAAGATTACGGGGCAAGTCGCTACGAGCAGTACTTC. Translating gives CASSQDYGASRYEQYF.

V gene TRBV6-2 or TRBV6-3 combines with J gene TRBJ2-7; 9 bases map to TRBD2. CDR3 length equals 16 residues. Losses at the gene ends were 1 base for V and 4 bases for J; bases not matched to a gene: 8. The germline CDR1 and CDR2 sequences are MNHEY and SVGEGT. The chain's CDR3 is CASSYFSAGGPYEQYF. The DNA of the CDR3 is TGTGCCAGCAGTTACTTTTCCGCGGGAGGGCCGTACGAGCAGTACTTC.

This clonotype showed up many times. The CDR3 coding sequence is TGTGCCAGCACCCGGGACAGAGATAATTTATATACCCTCCACTTT. Translating gives CASTRDRDNLYTLHF. The V and J genes are TRBV6-5 and TRBJ1-6; TRBD1 agrees at 7 bases. V lost 7 bases and J lost 14; bases outside the gene matches: 17. Per the germline V gene, CDR1 is MNHEY and CDR2 is SVGAGI. This CDR3 comprises 15 residues.

The table lists this clonotype with many counts. The J gene is TRBJ1-2, the V gene TRBV11-3, with D uncertain. Per germline, CDR1 SGHNT and CDR2 YENEEA. CDR3 length equals 14 residues. The V gene lost 2 bases and the J gene lost 0 bases, with 7 bases spanning the gap. CDR3 region: CASSLPPANYGYTF. The CDR3 DNA reads as TGTGCCAGCAGCTTACCCCCGGCTAACTATGGCTACACCTTC.

There are many counts of this clonotype. The chain combines TRBV5-6 with TRBJ2-4; D is possibly TRBD1 or TRBD2 (5 bases each). CDR3 length equals 18 residues. Trimming removed 0 bases from V and 0 bases from J, with 16 bases in between. CDR1 SGHDT and CDR2 YYEEEE come from the germline V gene. Written as DNA, the CDR3 is TGTGCCAGCAGCTTGGTCGGGGCAGGCCACCTAGCCAAAAACATTCAGTACTTC. Its translation: CASSLVGAGHLAKNIQYF.

This clonotype was counted many times. The rearrangement links TRBV7-2 to TRBJ2-7, with D perhaps matching TRBD1 (5 bases). Germline CDR1 SGHTA, CDR2 FQGNSA. V was trimmed by 3 bases and J by 1 base, leaving 10 bases between them. This CDR3 spans 14 amino acids. The CDR3 protein is CASSFRQLSYEQYF. CDR3 in DNA: TGTGCCAGCAGCTTCCGACAGCTTTCCTACGAGCAGTACTTC.

This rearrangement joins TRBV6-5 to TRBJ2-2; 8 nucleotides align to TRBD2. The J segment lost 7 bases and the V segment lost 2 bases, leaving 9 bases of the junction unmatched. Germline CDR1 reads MNHEY; CDR2 reads SVGAGI. The length of the CDR3 is 16 residues. The CDR3 is CASSYVPGGLVGELFF. The CDR3 DNA follows: TGTGCCAGCAGTTACGTACCGGGAGGGTTAGTCGGGGAGCTGTTTTTT.

V is TRBV6-1 and J is TRBJ1-2; 7 bases line up with TRBD1. The CDR3 covers 14 residues. Trimming took 7 bases from V and 4 from J; bases not matched to a gene: 9. Germline values: CDR1 MNHNS, CDR2 SASEGT. The chain's CDR3 is CASINPGTVYGYTF. CDR3 bases: TGTGCCAGCATCAATCCCGGGACAGTCTATGGCTACACCTTC.

The chain links TRBV10-3 to TRBJ2-5; TRBD1 matches 9 bases. J gave up 3 bases and V 4 bases, and 0 bases lay outside the gene matches. CDR1 and CDR2 (germline): ENHRY, SYGVKD. The CDR3 length is 13 residues. The CDR3 coding sequence is TGTGCCATCAGTGGACAGGGGGAAGAGACCCAGTACTTC. Protein sequence: CAISGQGEETQYF.

V is TRBV5-6 and J is TRBJ2-7; no reliable D call. The germline V and J ends were trimmed by 5 bases and 4 bases, with 13 bases remaining between them. CDR1 is SGHDT and CDR2 is YYEEEE in the germline V gene. This CDR3 has 13 residues. In DNA form, the CDR3 reads TGTGCCAGCAGTGTCCAGACCAGGTACGAGCAGTACTTC. Amino acid sequence: CASSVQTRYEQYF.

This clonotype has ten or more counts. The rearrangement joins TRBV4-1 to TRBJ2-7, with TRBD1 matching over 9 bases. The J segment lost 1 base and the V segment lost 0 bases, leaving 1 base of the junction unmatched. Germline loops: CDR1 MGHRA, CDR2 YSYEKL. This CDR3 spans 15 amino acids. CDR3 DNA sequence: TGCGCCAGCAGCCAAGAGGGGACAGGGTCCTACGAGCAGTACTTC. Translation gives CASSQEGTGSYEQYF.

Ten or more counts support this clonotype. The chain recombines TRBV28 with TRBJ2-2, with 7 bases fitting TRBD1. The CDR3 spans 15 residues. Germline lookup yields CDR1 MDHEN and CDR2 SYDVKM. With 2 bases clipped from V and 2 bases from J, the junction kept 2 bases outside the gene matches. CDR3: CASSLEGANTGELFF. The CDR3 DNA reads as TGTGCCAGCAGTTTAGAGGGGGCTAACACCGGGGAGCTGTTTTTT.

The sample holds many counts of this clonotype. Mismatch with germline at one junction end may stem from a read error. This sequence joins TRBV6-1 and TRBJ2-7; a possible D gene is TRBD1 (6 bases). Germline CDR1 MNHNS, CDR2 SASEGT. The CDR3 length is 12 residues. CDR3 protein: CASSGQRYEQDF. In DNA form, the CDR3 reads TGTGCCAGCAGCGGACAGCGCTACGAGCAGGACTTC.

This clonotype was counted ten times or more. This chain connects TRBV25-1 to TRBJ1-6; D is possibly TRBD1 (5 bases). V was shortened by 1 base and J by 8 bases, with 12 bases between the two germline ends. CDR1 MGHDK and CDR2 SYGVNS come from the germline V gene. The CDR3 contains 15 residues. The CDR3 loop is CASSEWGQGHSPLHF. As DNA, the CDR3 is TGTGCCAGCAGTGAATGGGGTCAGGGCCATTCACCCCTCCACTTT.

This clonotype was counted at least ten times. The gene calls are TRBV6-4 and TRBJ2-2, with 9 bases matching TRBD1. This CDR3 spans 14 amino acids. CDR1 and CDR2 from the germline V gene are MRHNA and SNTAGT. The V gene end was trimmed by 9 bases and the J gene end by 7 bases; junction bases not matched to a gene: 9. The CDR3: CASRTGVRDGELFF. The CDR3, as DNA: TGTGCCAGTCGGACAGGGGTGCGGGACGGGGAGCTGTTTTTT.

There are many counts of this clonotype. The CDR3: CASNQGPNHFKETQYF. CDR3 coding DNA: TGTGCCAGCAACCAGGGTCCCAACCATTTTAAAGAGACCCAGTACTTC. V usage is TRBV28 and J usage is TRBJ2-5, with TRBD1 as a possible D gene (5 bases). The V and J ends lost 7 bases and 3 bases respectively, with 21 bases between them. The CDR3 loop spans 16 amino acids. Per the germline V gene, CDR1 is MDHEN and CDR2 is SYDVKM.

This clonotype has at least ten counts. The V call is TRBV7-2, the J call TRBJ2-7; D unclear. CDR3 length: 15 residues. The V gene's germline CDR1 is SGHTA and CDR2 FQGNSA. Trimming took off 1 base at V and 2 bases at J, with 12 bases between the two ends. CDR3 bases: TGTGCCAGCAGCTTAGGGCAGGTCGGAACCTACGAGCAGTACTTC. It encodes CASSLGQVGTYEQYF.

The table lists this clonotype with many counts. One end of the junction is discordant with germline, which a read error may explain. The rearrangement links TRBV11-2 to TRBJ2-7, with 7 bases fitting TRBD1. The CDR3 is 16 amino acids. The germline gives CDR1 SGHAT, CDR2 FQNNGV. The CDR3 sequence: CVSSLGRGGQDGVQYF. CDR3 DNA: TGTGTCAGCAGCTTAGGCCGAGGGGGCCAGGATGGCGTGCAGTACTTC.

This clonotype has at least ten counts. V and J are TRBV6-1 and TRBJ1-5; the D gene is possibly TRBD1 (6 bases). V was trimmed by 6 bases and J by 0 bases, leaving 12 bases between them. CDR3 size: 15 residues. Looked up from germline, CDR1 is MNHNS and CDR2 is SASEGT. Written as DNA, the CDR3 is TGTGCCAGCAGAGGGGACACCTATAGCAATCAGCCCCAGCATTTT. Residues: CASRGDTYSNQPQHF.

This clonotype was observed at least ten times. The genes are TRBV5-1 and TRBJ1-1, with TRBD1 matching 9 bases. Germline V gene data show CDR1 as SGHRS and CDR2 as YFSETQ. This CDR3 contains 15 residues. With V trimmed by 4 bases and J by 3 bases, 7 bases remained unmatched. The chain's CDR3 is CASSGGQGLDTEAFF. As DNA, the CDR3 is TGCGCCAGCAGCGGAGGACAGGGGCTCGACACTGAAGCTTTCTTT.

Ten or more counts support this clonotype. The chain uses TRBV18 and TRBJ2-4; 8 bases agree with TRBD1. CDR1 is KGHSH, CDR2 LQKENI, per germline. Trimming took 3 bases from V and 5 from J; bases not matched to a gene: 3. This CDR3 is 14 amino acids long. As DNA, the CDR3 is TGTGCCAGCTCACCGCTGACAGGGGAAAACATTCAGTACTTC. Its translation is CASSPLTGENIQYF.

The sample holds many counts of this clonotype. The chain has TRBV7-9 and TRBJ2-5; D tentatively reads TRBD1 or TRBD2 (6 bases each). The CDR3 has 14 amino acids. V shed 3 bases and J shed 0 bases, with 8 bases lying between them. The V gene's germline CDR1 is SEHNR and CDR2 FQNEAQ (reference sequence). CDR3 region: CASSLEGDQETQYF. The CDR3 bases are TGTGCCAGCAGCTTGGAGGGGGACCAAGAGACCCAGTACTTC.

This clonotype came up many times. This chain links TRBV14 with TRBJ2-7; 7 bases align to TRBD1. Germline V gives CDR1 SGHDN, CDR2 FVKESK. This CDR3 is built from 15 residues. V shed 1 base and J 2 bases; nucleotides not matched to a gene: 5. The CDR3 is CASSQADRLTYEQYF. The CDR3 nucleotides read TGTGCCAGCAGCCAAGCGGACAGGTTAACCTACGAGCAGTACTTC.

Ten or more counts support this clonotype. V gene TRBV29-1 combines with J gene TRBJ1-1; D call uncertain. This CDR3 is 12 amino acids long. Germline V CDR1 and CDR2: SQVTM, ANQGSEA. V lost 3 bases, J lost 3 bases, and 8 bases lay in between. The CDR3 DNA reads TGCAGCGTTGACTCCAGTCACACTGAAGCTTTCTTT. It encodes CSVDSSHTEAFF.

The chain uses TRBV12-3 or TRBV12-4 and TRBJ2-2; unclear D gene. The V end lost 6 bases, the J end lost 2 bases, and 10 bases lay between the germline ends. The CDR3 spans 14 residues. The CDR3 sequence is CASRLSDNTGELFF. Here the CDR3 DNA reads TGTGCCAGCAGGCTATCTGATAACACCGGGGAGCTGTTTTTT.

J is TRBJ2-7 and V is TRBV6-2 or TRBV6-3; D not certain. Deletions cut 2 bases from V and 6 bases from J, with 11 bases between. The CDR3 runs 13 residues. The germline gives CDR1 MNHEY, CDR2 SVGEGT. Here the CDR3 DNA reads TGTGCCAGCAGTTACGTTTCGGGTGGCGAGCAGTACTTC. Protein: CASSYVSGGEQYF.

V usage is TRBV30 and J usage is TRBJ2-2; D is unclear. The CDR3 runs 12 residues. CDR1 and CDR2 (germline): GTSNPN, SVGIG (reference sequence). Trimming pared 4 bases from V and 6 bases from J, leaving 9 bases between. The CDR3 sequence: CAWNVGPGELFF. CDR3 DNA sequence: TGTGCCTGGAATGTTGGTCCCGGGGAGCTGTTTTTT.

The rearrangement links TRBV30 to TRBJ2-7, with 9 nucleotides matching TRBD1. Germline V CDR1 and CDR2: GTSNPN, SVGIG (reference sequence). The CDR3 loop spans 14 amino acids. Germline trimming cut 2 bases from V and 4 bases from J; bases unmatched to any gene: 6. The CDR3: CAWSSGQGFYEQYF. The CDR3 DNA reads as TGTGCCTGGAGTTCCGGACAGGGGTTTTACGAGCAGTACTTC.

CDR3 protein: CASRRSASSYEQYF. CDR3 nucleotides: TGTGCCAGCAGGCGCTCGGCGAGCTCCTACGAGCAGTACTTC. The rearrangement uses TRBV6-1 and TRBJ2-7; D not resolved. This CDR3 spans 14 amino acids. V was clipped by 6 bases and J by 0 bases, with 12 bases between them. Looked up from germline, CDR1 is MNHNS and CDR2 is SASEGT.